A single sample gave rise to the 7 T cell receptor beta chains below, sequenced in a study of early T cells in non-severe SARS-CoV-2 infection. One entry per CDR3 protein results from TCRdb running MiXCR on the 5' RACE reads. In the table there are tens of thousands of distinct CDR3 sequences, approximately 10% of which are singletons. The sample was whole blood, taken at baseline. All receptors come from an adult who was a healthcare worker with PCR-confirmed SARS-CoV-2 infection or an uninfected control (not recorded which).

This clonotype has just a few counts. J is TRBJ1-1 and V is TRBV6-5; D possibly corresponds to TRBD1 (5 bases). Trimming removed 5 bases at V and 1 base at J, with 8 bases between. CDR1 is MNHEY and CDR2 is SVGAGI in the germline V gene. This CDR3 contains 13 residues. CDR3 sequence reads: CASSLTENTEAFF. The CDR3 DNA sequence: TGTGCCAGCAGTCTGACAGAGAACACTGAAGCTTTCTTT.

This clonotype was observed a handful of times. The chain combines TRBV27 with TRBJ2-7; TRBD1 aligns across 7 bases. J was trimmed by 6 bases and V by 6 bases; bases with no gene match: 14. Germline V gene lookup returns CDR1 MNHEY and CDR2 SMNVEV (reference sequence). CDR3 size: 15 residues. CDR3 in DNA: TGTGCCAGCAGCCGCGACAGGGCGGTTCGAGCCGAGCAGTACTTC. Amino acid sequence: CASSRDRAVRAEQYF.

The chain carries TRBV5-5 and TRBJ1-1; TRBD1 aligns across 10 bases. The CDR3 loop spans 15 amino acids. Looked up from germline, CDR1 is SGHKS and CDR2 is YYEKEE (reference sequence). V trimming: 4 bases; J trimming: 1 base; junction bases outside the gene matches: 4. In DNA, the CDR3 is TGTGCCAGCAGCCCAGGGACAGGGGCGAACACTGAAGCTTTCTTT. This gives the protein CASSPGTGANTEAFF.

This clonotype was seen a handful of times. V and J are TRBV10-3 and TRBJ2-3; D uncertain. Germline V gene data show CDR1 as ENHRY and CDR2 as SYGVKD. V lost 6 bases and J lost 0, with 13 bases in between. This CDR3 contains 15 residues. CDR3 DNA: TGTGCCATCAGCCGCACGCAGACTAGCACAGATACGCAGTATTTT. Its protein is CAISRTQTSTDTQYF.

This clonotype was observed many times. The rearrangement links TRBV6-1 to TRBJ1-1; D ambiguous. Germline CDR1 and CDR2: MNHNS and SASEGT. This CDR3 comprises 14 residues. Trimming took off 5 bases at V and 4 bases at J, with 14 bases between the two ends. This CDR3 reads CASSSWAGTTEAFF. The CDR3 DNA follows: TGTGCCAGCAGTTCCTGGGCCGGTACCACTGAAGCTTTCTTT.

The rearrangement uses TRBV5-4 and TRBJ1-3; unclear D gene. The CDR3 is 17 amino acids. V was clipped by 5 bases and J by 3 bases, with 21 bases between them. Germline-derived CDR1 and CDR2 are SGHNT and YYREEE (reference sequence). CDR3: CASSPGEARPSGNTIYF. CDR3 nucleotides: TGTGCCAGCAGTCCCGGGGAGGCCAGGCCAAGTGGAAACACCATATATTTT. Looking up the rest from reference TRBV5-4 and TRBJ1-3 gives the full variable domain: ETGVTQSPTHLIKTRGQQVTLRCSSQSGHNTVSWYQQALGQGPQFIFQYYREEENGRGNFPPRFSGLQFPNYSSELNVNALELDDSALYLCASSPGEARPSGNTIYFGEGSWLTVV.

This clonotype was seen only a few times. J is TRBJ1-2 and V is TRBV4-1, with D perhaps TRBD1 (5 bases). Germline V gene data show CDR1 as MGHRA and CDR2 as YSYEKL. Trimming took 0 bases from V and 2 from J, leaving 13 bases between them. This CDR3 spans 16 amino acids. The CDR3: CASSQDQTGANYGYTF. CDR3 bases: TGCGCCAGCAGCCAAGATCAAACAGGCGCGAACTATGGCTACACCTTC.